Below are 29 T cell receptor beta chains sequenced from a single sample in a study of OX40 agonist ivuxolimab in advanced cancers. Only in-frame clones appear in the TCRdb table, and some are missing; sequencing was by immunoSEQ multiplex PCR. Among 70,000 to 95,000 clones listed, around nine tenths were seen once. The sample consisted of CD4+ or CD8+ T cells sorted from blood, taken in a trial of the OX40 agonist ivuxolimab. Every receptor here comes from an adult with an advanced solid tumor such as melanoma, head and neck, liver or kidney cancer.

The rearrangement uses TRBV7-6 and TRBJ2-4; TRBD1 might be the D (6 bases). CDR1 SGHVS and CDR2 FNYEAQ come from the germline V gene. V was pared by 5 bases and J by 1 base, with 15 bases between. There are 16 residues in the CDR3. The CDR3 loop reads CASSQGPQGAKNIQYF. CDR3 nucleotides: TGTGCCAGCAGCCAAGGTCCCCAGGGGGCCAAAAACATTCAGTACTTC.

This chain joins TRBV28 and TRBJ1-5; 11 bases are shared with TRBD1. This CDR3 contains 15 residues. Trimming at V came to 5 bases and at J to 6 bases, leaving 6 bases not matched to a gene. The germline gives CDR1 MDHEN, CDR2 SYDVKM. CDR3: CASSTGQGDGQPQHF. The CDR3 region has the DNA TGTGCCAGCAGTACGGGACAGGGGGATGGTCAGCCCCAGCATTTT.

In nucleotides, the CDR3 is TGCGCCAGCAGACTAACAGGGGCGATAGATACGCAGTATTTT. Its translation is CASRLTGAIDTQYF. V gene TRBV5-1 combines with J gene TRBJ2-3; 7 nucleotides line up with TRBD1. Trimming at V came to 5 bases and at J to 5 bases, leaving 8 bases not matched to a gene. The CDR3 covers 14 residues. The germline V gene has CDR1 SGHRS and CDR2 YFSETQ.

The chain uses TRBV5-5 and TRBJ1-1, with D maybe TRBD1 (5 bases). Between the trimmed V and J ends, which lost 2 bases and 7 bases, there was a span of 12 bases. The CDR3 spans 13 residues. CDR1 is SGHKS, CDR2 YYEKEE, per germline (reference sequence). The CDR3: CASSFDRPHEAFF. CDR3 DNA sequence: TGTGCCAGCAGCTTCGACAGACCTCATGAAGCTTTCTTT.

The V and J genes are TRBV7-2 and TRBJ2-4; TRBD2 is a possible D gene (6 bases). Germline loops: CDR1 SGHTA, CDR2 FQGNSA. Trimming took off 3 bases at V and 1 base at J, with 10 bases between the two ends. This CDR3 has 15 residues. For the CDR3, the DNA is TGTGCCAGCAGCTTCGGGCTAGCGGCCAAAAACATTCAGTACTTC. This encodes CASSFGLAAKNIQYF.

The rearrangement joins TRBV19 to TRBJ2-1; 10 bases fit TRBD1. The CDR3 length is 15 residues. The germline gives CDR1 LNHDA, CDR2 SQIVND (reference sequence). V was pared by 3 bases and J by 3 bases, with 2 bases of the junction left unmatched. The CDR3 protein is CASSMGDRGYNEQFF. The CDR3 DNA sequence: TGTGCCAGTAGTATGGGGGACAGGGGCTACAATGAGCAGTTCTTC.

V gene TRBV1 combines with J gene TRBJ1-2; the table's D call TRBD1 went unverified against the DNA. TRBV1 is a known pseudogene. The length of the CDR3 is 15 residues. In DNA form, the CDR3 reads TGCACCAGCAGCCAAGCGGCAGGCTGGGTCTATGGCTACACCTTC. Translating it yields CTSSQAAGWVYGYTF.

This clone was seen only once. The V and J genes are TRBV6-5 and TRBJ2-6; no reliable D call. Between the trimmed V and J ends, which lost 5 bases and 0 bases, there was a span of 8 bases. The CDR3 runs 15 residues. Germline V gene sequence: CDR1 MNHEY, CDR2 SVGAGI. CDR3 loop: CASSRRSSGANVLTF. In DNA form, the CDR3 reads TGTGCCAGCAGTCGGAGATCCTCTGGGGCCAACGTCCTGACTTTC.

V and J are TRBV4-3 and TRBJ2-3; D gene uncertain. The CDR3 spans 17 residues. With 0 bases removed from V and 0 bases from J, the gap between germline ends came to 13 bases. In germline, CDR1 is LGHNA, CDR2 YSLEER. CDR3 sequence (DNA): TGCGCCAGCAGCCAAGATTTGCGAGCGACGAGCACAGATACGCAGTATTTT. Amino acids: CASSQDLRATSTDTQYF.

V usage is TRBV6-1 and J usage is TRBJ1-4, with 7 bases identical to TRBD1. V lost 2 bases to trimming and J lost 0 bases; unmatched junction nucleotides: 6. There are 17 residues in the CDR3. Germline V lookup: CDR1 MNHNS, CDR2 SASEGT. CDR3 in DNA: TGTGCCAGCAGTGAATATACTGGGACAGCAACTAATGAAAAACTGTTTTTT. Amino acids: CASSEYTGTATNEKLFF.

The DNA for the CDR3 is TGCGCCAGCAGCCAAGATATCGGAGGGAAAGAGACCCAGTACTTC. Translated: CASSQDIGGKETQYF. The J gene is TRBJ2-5, the V gene TRBV4-3; a weak D match, TRBD2 (6 bases). The CDR3 has 15 amino acids. The ends were cut back, 0 bases at V and 3 bases at J, with 11 bases in the middle. Germline lookup yields CDR1 LGHNA and CDR2 YSLEER.

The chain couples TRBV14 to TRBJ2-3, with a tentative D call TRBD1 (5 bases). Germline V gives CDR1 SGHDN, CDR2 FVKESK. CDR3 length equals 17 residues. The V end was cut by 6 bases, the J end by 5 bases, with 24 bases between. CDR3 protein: CASRSNPGLVDGDTQYF. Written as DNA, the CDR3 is TGTGCCAGCAGATCCAACCCAGGGCTCGTGGATGGAGATACGCAGTATTTT.

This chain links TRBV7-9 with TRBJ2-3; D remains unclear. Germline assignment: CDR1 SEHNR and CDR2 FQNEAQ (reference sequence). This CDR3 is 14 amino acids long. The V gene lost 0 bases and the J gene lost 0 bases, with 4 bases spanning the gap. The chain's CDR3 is CASSLAGSTDTQYF. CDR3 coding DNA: TGTGCCAGCAGCTTAGCCGGGAGCACAGATACGCAGTATTTT.

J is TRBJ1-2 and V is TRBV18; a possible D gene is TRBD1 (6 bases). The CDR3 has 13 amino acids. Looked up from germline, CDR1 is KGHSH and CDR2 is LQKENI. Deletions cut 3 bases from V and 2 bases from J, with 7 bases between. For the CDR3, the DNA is TGTGCCAGCTCACCTGACAGGAACTATGGCTACACCTTC. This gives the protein CASSPDRNYGYTF.

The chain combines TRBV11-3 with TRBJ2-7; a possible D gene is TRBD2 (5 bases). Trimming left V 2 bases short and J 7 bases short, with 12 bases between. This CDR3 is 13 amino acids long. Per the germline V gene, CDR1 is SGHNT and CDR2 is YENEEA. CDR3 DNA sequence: TGTGCCAGCAGCTTAACCCCCCGGGGAGAGCAGTACTTC. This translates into CASSLTPRGEQYF.

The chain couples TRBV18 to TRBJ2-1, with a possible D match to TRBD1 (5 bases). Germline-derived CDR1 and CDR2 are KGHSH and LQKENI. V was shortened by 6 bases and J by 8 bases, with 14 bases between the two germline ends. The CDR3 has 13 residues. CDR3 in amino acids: CASSKQGSDEQFF. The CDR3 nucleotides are TGTGCCAGCTCGAAGCAGGGTTCCGATGAGCAGTTCTTC.

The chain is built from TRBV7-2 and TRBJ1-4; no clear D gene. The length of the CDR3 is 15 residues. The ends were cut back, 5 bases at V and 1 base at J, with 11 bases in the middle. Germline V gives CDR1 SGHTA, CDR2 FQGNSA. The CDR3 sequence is CASSLEAGTNEKLFF. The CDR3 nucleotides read TGTGCCAGCAGCCTCGAGGCTGGAACTAATGAAAAACTGTTTTTT.

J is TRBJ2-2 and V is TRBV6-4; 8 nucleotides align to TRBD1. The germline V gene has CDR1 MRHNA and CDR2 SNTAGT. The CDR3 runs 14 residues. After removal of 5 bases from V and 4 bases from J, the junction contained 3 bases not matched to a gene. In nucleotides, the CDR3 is TGTGCCAGCAGTACTGACAGGGGCACCGGGGAGCTGTTTTTT. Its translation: CASSTDRGTGELFF.

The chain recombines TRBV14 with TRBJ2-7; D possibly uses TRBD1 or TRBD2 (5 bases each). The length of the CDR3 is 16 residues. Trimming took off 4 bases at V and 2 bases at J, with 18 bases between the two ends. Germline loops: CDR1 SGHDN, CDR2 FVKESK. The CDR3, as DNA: TGTGCCAGCAGCCCTTATCCCGGGACCGACGCCTACGAGCAGTACTTC. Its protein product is CASSPYPGTDAYEQYF.

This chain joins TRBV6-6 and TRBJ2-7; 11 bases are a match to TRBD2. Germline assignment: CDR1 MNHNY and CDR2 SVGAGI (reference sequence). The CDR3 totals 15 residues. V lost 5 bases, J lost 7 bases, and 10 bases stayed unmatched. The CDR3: CASSPGSGRGGEQYF. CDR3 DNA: TGTGCCAGCAGTCCTGGTAGCGGGAGGGGTGGGGAGCAGTACTTC.

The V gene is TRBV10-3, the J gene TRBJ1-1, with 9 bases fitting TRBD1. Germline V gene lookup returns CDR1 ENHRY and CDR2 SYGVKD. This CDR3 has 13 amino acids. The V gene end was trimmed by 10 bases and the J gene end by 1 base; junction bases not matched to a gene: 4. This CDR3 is CATLGQGNTEAFF. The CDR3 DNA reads TGTGCCACTTTGGGACAGGGGAACACTGAAGCTTTCTTT.

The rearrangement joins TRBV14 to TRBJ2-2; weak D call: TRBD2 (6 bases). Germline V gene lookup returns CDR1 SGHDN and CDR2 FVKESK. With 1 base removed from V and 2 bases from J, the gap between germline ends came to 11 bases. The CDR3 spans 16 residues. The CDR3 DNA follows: TGTGCCAGCAGCCAAGTTAGCGGCCGTAACACCGGGGAGCTGTTTTTT. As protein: CASSQVSGRNTGELFF.

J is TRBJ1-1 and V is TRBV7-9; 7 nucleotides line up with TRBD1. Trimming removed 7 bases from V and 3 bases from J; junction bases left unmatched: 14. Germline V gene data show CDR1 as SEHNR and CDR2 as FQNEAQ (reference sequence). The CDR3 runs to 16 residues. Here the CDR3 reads CASIDLNRGQDTEAFF. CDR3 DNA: TGTGCCAGCATCGATCTTAACAGGGGCCAGGACACTGAAGCTTTCTTT.

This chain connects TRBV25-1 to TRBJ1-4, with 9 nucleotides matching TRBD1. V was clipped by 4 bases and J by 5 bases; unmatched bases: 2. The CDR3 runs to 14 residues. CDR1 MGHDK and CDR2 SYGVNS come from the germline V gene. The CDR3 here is CASSVTGGNEKLFF. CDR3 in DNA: TGTGCCAGCAGTGTGACAGGGGGAAATGAAAAACTGTTTTTT.

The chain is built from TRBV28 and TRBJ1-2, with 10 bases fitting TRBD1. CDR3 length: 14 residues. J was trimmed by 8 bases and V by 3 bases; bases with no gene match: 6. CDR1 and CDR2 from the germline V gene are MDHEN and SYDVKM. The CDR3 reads CASSLTGGARGYTF. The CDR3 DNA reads TGTGCCAGCAGTTTGACAGGGGGCGCAAGGGGCTACACCTTC.

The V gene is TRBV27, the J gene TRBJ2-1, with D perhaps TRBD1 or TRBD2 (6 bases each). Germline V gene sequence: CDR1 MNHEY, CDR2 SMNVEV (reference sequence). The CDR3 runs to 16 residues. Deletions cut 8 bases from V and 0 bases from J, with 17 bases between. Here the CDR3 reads CASSLGGRSSYNEQFF. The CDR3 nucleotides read TGTGCCAGCTCGCTGGGGGGCAGGAGCTCCTACAATGAGCAGTTCTTC.

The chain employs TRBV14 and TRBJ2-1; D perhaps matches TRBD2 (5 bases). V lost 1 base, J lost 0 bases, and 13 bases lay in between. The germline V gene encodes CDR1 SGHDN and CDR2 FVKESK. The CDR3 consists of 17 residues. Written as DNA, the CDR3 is TGTGCCAGCAGCCAAGCGGGGTTCTTTAACTCCTACAATGAGCAGTTCTTC. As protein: CASSQAGFFNSYNEQFF.

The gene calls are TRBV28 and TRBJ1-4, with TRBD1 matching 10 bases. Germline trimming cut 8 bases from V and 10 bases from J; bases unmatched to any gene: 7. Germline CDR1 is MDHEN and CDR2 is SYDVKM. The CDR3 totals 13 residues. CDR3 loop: CASETGGRGKLFF. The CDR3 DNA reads TGTGCCAGCGAGACAGGGGGCCGCGGAAAACTGTTTTTT.

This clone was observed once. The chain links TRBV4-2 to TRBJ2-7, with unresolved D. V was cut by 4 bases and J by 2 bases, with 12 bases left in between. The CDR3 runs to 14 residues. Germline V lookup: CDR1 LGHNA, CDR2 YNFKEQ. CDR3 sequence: CASSRSGRTYEQYF. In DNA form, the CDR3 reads TGTGCCAGCAGCCGAAGTGGACGGACCTACGAGCAGTACTTC.